These 20 T cell receptor beta chains came from one sample sequenced in a study of control samples from healthy donors and cancer patients. Clones were read by immunoSEQ multiplex PCR, and TCRdb kept only the in-frame ones, dropping some. The data hold roughly 120,000 clones, with roughly 92% observed a single time. Sample: blood. The receptor source for this set is a young woman in good health.

For the CDR3, the DNA is TGTGCCAGCAGCCCGGGACTAGCGGGAGGCCTGAACACCGGGGAGCTGTTTTTT. It codes for CASSPGLAGGLNTGELFF. The V gene is TRBV7-6, the J gene TRBJ2-2; 15 bases are shared with TRBD2. Looked up from germline, CDR1 is SGHVS and CDR2 is FNYEAQ. V lost 5 bases to trimming and J lost 1 base; unmatched junction nucleotides: 5. The CDR3 extends over 18 amino acids.

The chain recombines TRBV10-3 with TRBJ2-3; 12 bases match TRBD2. The CDR3 length is 21 residues. The trim removed 3 bases at V and 4 bases at J, leaving 20 bases unmatched. Germline CDR1 ENHRY, CDR2 SYGVKD. The CDR3 bases are TGTGCCATCAGTGACCCCACGGAGCTAGCGGGAGGGCGAATATTCTCAGATACGCAGTATTTT. Translating it yields CAISDPTELAGGRIFSDTQYF.

This sequence joins TRBV2 and TRBJ1-4, with unresolved D. Per the germline V gene, CDR1 is SNHLY and CDR2 is FYNNEI. This CDR3 spans 15 amino acids. Trimming took 2 bases from V and 5 from J, leaving 12 bases between them. CDR3 DNA sequence: TGTGCCAGCAGTGAAACTTCCAGCCAAAATGAAAAACTGTTTTTT. It yields the protein CASSETSSQNEKLFF.

As to this clone: The junction shows a germline mismatch at one end, possibly a read error. This chain joins TRBV9 and TRBJ2-2; perhaps D is TRBD1 or TRBD2 (7 bases each). In germline, CDR1 is SGDLS, CDR2 YYNGEE. The CDR3 contains 16 residues. In DNA form, the CDR3 reads TGTGCCAGCCGCGTAGGGGGCGGGGGTTACACCGGGGAGCTGTTTTTT. It encodes CASRVGGGGYTGELFF.

The CDR3 spells CASSLDINTDTQYF. DNA of the CDR3: TGTGCCAGCAGTTTGGACATTAACACAGATACGCAGTATTTT. The V gene is TRBV28, the J gene TRBJ2-3; D is perhaps TRBD1 (5 bases). Germline V CDR1 and CDR2: MDHEN, SYDVKM. The CDR3 runs to 14 residues. Deletions cut 3 bases from V and 2 bases from J, with 9 bases between. The variable domain in full, with the rest retrieved from reference TRBV28 and TRBJ2-3, is DVKVTQSSRYLVKRTGEKVFLECVQDMDHENMFWYRQDPGLGLRLIYFSYDVKMKEKGDIPEGYSVSREKKERFSLILESASTNQTSMYLCASSLDINTDTQYFGPGTRLTVL.

V is TRBV4-1 and J is TRBJ1-6, with 7 positions matching TRBD1. CDR3 length equals 17 residues. In germline, CDR1 is MGHRA, CDR2 YSYEKL. V was clipped by 0 bases and J by 6 bases; unmatched bases: 8. This CDR3 reads CASSQDQGGHFNSPLHF. The DNA for the CDR3 is TGCGCCAGCAGCCAAGATCAGGGGGGACATTTTAATTCACCCCTCCACTTT.

The V call is TRBV7-9, the J call TRBJ1-4; 7 nucleotides agree with TRBD1. The germline V gene has CDR1 SEHNR and CDR2 FQNEAQ (reference sequence). CDR3 length: 15 amino acids. Trimming removed 1 base from V and 4 bases from J; junction bases left unmatched: 3. The CDR3 spells CASSLGDRDNEKLFF. In nucleotides, the CDR3 is TGTGCCAGCAGCTTAGGGGACAGAGATAATGAAAAACTGTTTTTT.

The gene calls are TRBV3-1 (or the pseudogene TRBV3-2) and TRBJ1-1; 7 bases agree with TRBD1. Germline CDR1 LGHDT, CDR2 YNNKEL (reference sequence). This CDR3 is 13 amino acids long. With V trimmed by 6 bases and J by 4 bases, 5 bases remained unmatched. The CDR3 DNA reads as TGTGCCAGCAGATTGGGACAGACCACTGAAGCTTTCTTT. Protein product: CASRLGQTTEAFF.

This clone was found a few times. V and J are TRBV30 and TRBJ2-7; D is unclear. Between the trimmed V and J ends, which lost 4 bases and 2 bases, there was a span of 12 bases. This CDR3 has 13 amino acids. The germline V gene has CDR1 GTSNPN and CDR2 SVGIG (reference sequence). The CDR3 spells CAWKPEITYEQYF. CDR3 DNA sequence: TGTGCCTGGAAACCAGAGATAACCTACGAGCAGTACTTC.

The chain is built from TRBV4-3 and TRBJ1-2; 10 bases fit TRBD1. Trimming at V came to 2 bases and at J to 6 bases, leaving 6 bases not matched to a gene. Germline-derived CDR1 and CDR2 are LGHNA and YSLEER. The CDR3 is made up of 15 amino acids. CDR3 amino acids: CASSQSGTGVNGYTF. The CDR3 bases are TGCGCCAGCAGCCAATCCGGGACAGGGGTTAATGGCTACACCTTC.

The J gene is TRBJ1-4, the V gene TRBV28; the D gene is possibly TRBD1 (5 bases). Germline CDR1 reads MDHEN; CDR2 reads SYDVKM. CDR3 size: 15 residues. V was cut by 5 bases and J by 6 bases, with 16 bases left in between. This CDR3 reads CASSTPRVSDEKLFF. CDR3 DNA sequence: TGTGCCAGCAGTACACCCAGGGTTTCGGATGAAAAACTGTTTTTT.

The J gene is TRBJ2-3, the V gene TRBV7-3, with TRBD2 matching 9 bases. The CDR3 loop spans 15 amino acids. Germline V gene sequence: CDR1 SGHTA, CDR2 FQGTGA. V lost 2 bases to trimming and J lost 4 bases; unmatched junction nucleotides: 4. Here the CDR3 reads CASSLGGRAADTQYF. Written as DNA, the CDR3 is TGTGCCAGCAGCTTAGGCGGGAGGGCAGCAGATACGCAGTATTTT.

The chain links TRBV29-1 to TRBJ2-7; D uncertain. The CDR3 runs 13 residues. Germline V lookup: CDR1 SQVTM, CDR2 ANQGSEA. Deletions cut 4 bases from V and 0 bases from J, with 10 bases between. The CDR3 nucleotides read TGCAGCGTTGGCTCTAAGAGCTCCTACGAGCAGTACTTC. Translating it yields CSVGSKSSYEQYF.

V gene TRBV3-1 (or the pseudogene TRBV3-2) combines with J gene TRBJ2-5; D ambiguous. CDR1 and CDR2 from the germline V gene are LGHDT and YNNKEL (reference sequence). The CDR3 has 14 residues. V shed 1 base and J shed 5 bases, with 11 bases lying between them. DNA for the CDR3: TGTGCCAGCAGCCAAGTTCCGGGTTGGGAGACCCAGTACTTC. Residues: CASSQVPGWETQYF.

J is TRBJ2-1 and V is TRBV12-3 or TRBV12-4; D gene unclear. This CDR3 has 11 amino acids. Trimming left V 6 bases short and J 5 bases short, with 5 bases between. The CDR3 DNA reads TGTGCCAGCAGCCGTAACAATGAGCAGTTCTTC. Translating it yields CASSRNNEQFF.

The chain combines TRBV7-8 with TRBJ2-7; D is possibly TRBD2 (6 bases). Germline V gene sequence: CDR1 SGHVS, CDR2 FQNEAQ. This CDR3 is built from 12 residues. This chain's CDR3 is CASSLQSGEAWV. CDR3 DNA sequence: TGTGCCAGCAGCTTACAATCCGGGGAGGCTTGGGTC.

The chain is built from TRBV2 and TRBJ2-5, with D maybe TRBD2 (6 bases). Trimming pared 2 bases from V and 2 bases from J, leaving 15 bases between. Germline CDR1 is SNHLY and CDR2 is FYNNEI. This CDR3 is built from 16 residues. This chain's CDR3 is CASSESAGWGQETQYF. CDR3 DNA: TGTGCCAGCAGTGAAAGCGCGGGGTGGGGTCAAGAGACCCAGTACTTC.

The gene calls are TRBV7-9 and TRBJ2-5; 10 bases align to TRBD2. From germline, CDR1 is SEHNR and CDR2 FQNEAQ (reference sequence). The V segment lost 4 bases and the J segment 2 bases; nucleotides outside the gene matches: 4. The CDR3 spans 15 residues. This chain's CDR3 is CASSSISGGQETQYF. CDR3 bases: TGTGCCAGCAGCTCGATTAGCGGGGGGCAAGAGACCCAGTACTTC.

This clone was seen once. The rearrangement links TRBV3-1 (or the pseudogene TRBV3-2) to TRBJ2-1; possible D gene TRBD1, 5 bases. There are 15 residues in the CDR3. The germline gives CDR1 LGHDT, CDR2 YNNKEL (reference sequence). The V end lost 2 bases, the J end lost 5 bases, and 13 bases lay between the germline ends. In DNA form, the CDR3 reads TGTGCCAGCAGCCAAACCAGGGAACCCCACAATGAGCAGTTCTTC. Translated, it gives CASSQTREPHNEQFF.

The chain has TRBV5-1 and TRBJ2-5, with 9 bases aligning to TRBD1. The junction had 4 bases not matched to a gene; V was cut back by 4 bases and J by 3 bases. Looked up from germline, CDR1 is SGHRS and CDR2 is YFSETQ. The CDR3 consists of 14 residues. The DNA of the CDR3 is TGCGCCAGCAGCCCTGGGGACAGGGAAGAGACCCAGTACTTC. Its translation is CASSPGDREETQYF.